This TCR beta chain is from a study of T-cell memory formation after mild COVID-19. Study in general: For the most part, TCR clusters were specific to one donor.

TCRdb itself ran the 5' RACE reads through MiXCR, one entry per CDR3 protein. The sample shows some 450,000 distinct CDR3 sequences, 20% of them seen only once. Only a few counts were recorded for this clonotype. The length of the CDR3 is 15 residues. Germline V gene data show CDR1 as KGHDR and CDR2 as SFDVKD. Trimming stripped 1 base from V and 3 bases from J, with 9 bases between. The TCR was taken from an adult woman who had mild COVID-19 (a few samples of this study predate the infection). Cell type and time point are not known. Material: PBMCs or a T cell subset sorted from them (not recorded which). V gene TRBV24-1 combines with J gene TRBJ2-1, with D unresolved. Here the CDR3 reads CATSDFQTGYNEQFF. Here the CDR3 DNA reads TGTGCCACCAGTGATTTCCAGACTGGCTACAATGAGCAGTTCTTC.